Below, 32 T cell receptor beta chains from the same sample are listed, as sequenced in a study of beta chain features in type 1 diabetes. For these TCRs, the target antigens are not known. Study results and limitations: Among all four CD4+ subsets, Type 1 diabetes patients had TCRB CDR3s that were moderately but significantly shorter.

The study reverse transcribed the entire isolated RNA, so it sequenced expressed TCRB transcripts. Sequencing used immunoSEQ multiplex PCR; TCRdb keeps in-frame clones, though not all of them. The sample consists of over 150,000 clones, approximately 8.1% of them appearing once. The sequencing input was central memory CD4+ T cells from blood. Source of these receptors: a woman aged 40-49 years with type 1 diabetes.

This clone was observed many times. The chain carries TRBV29-1 and TRBJ2-7; no firm D call. Germline assignment: CDR1 SQVTM and CDR2 ANQGSEA. The ends were cut back, 1 base at V and 3 bases at J, with 7 bases in the middle. The CDR3 runs 12 residues. CDR3 region: CSVEGELYEQYF. The CDR3 nucleotides read TGCAGCGTTGAAGGAGAACTCTACGAGCAGTACTTC.

A few counts support this clone. The V and J genes are TRBV2 and TRBJ1-5; 7 positions agree with TRBD1. The CDR3 consists of 13 residues. The trim removed 8 bases at V and 3 bases at J, leaving 4 bases unmatched. CDR1 and CDR2 from the germline V gene are SNHLY and FYNNEI. The CDR3 DNA follows: TGTGCCAGCCAGGGACAGACCAATCAGCCCCAGCATTTT. This translates into CASQGQTNQPQHF. Using reference TRBV2 and TRBJ1-5 for the parts outside the CDR3, the full variable domain is EPEVTQTPSHQVTQMGQEVILRCVPISNHLYFYWYRQILGQKVEFLVSFYNNEISEKSEIFDDQFSVERPDGSNFTLKIRSTKLEDSAMYFCASQGQTNQPQHFGDGTRLSIL.

In its sample, this clone was seen many times. The gene calls are TRBV29-1 and TRBJ2-7; 7 bases agree with TRBD1. The CDR3 covers 12 residues. Trimming cost V 6 bases and J 0 bases; bases outside gene matches: 2. Germline V lookup: CDR1 SQVTM, CDR2 ANQGSEA. CDR3 in DNA: TGCAGCGTGGGACAGATCTCCTACGAGCAGTACTTC. Its protein is CSVGQISYEQYF.

The V call is TRBV9, the J call TRBJ2-1; 10 positions agree with TRBD2. With 3 bases clipped from V and 2 bases from J, the junction kept 8 bases outside the gene matches. CDR3 length equals 17 residues. Germline V gene sequence: CDR1 SGDLS, CDR2 YYNGEE. CDR3 in DNA: TGTGCCAGCAGCGCCTATCAGACTAGCGGGCCCTACAATGAGCAGTTCTTC. It is translated as CASSAYQTSGPYNEQFF.

This clone has a handful of counts. This sequence joins TRBV6-5 and TRBJ2-6, with D possibly being TRBD1 (5 bases). The germline V gene has CDR1 MNHEY and CDR2 SVGAGI. This CDR3 has 15 amino acids. Trimming removed 2 bases at V and 2 bases at J, with 7 bases between. The CDR3 loop is CASSYRGTGANVLTF. CDR3 DNA sequence: TGTGCCAGCAGTTACAGGGGAACTGGGGCCAACGTCCTGACTTTC.

This clone was seen only a few times. This chain connects TRBV6-5 to TRBJ2-2, with D perhaps matching TRBD1 (5 bases). Germline CDR1 and CDR2: MNHEY and SVGAGI. V dropped 0 bases and J dropped 1 base, with 6 bases sitting between them. The CDR3 is 15 amino acids. The CDR3 loop is CASSYSTVNTGELFF. The DNA for the CDR3 is TGTGCCAGCAGTTACTCGACAGTGAACACCGGGGAGCTGTTTTTT.

This rearrangement joins TRBV2 to TRBJ1-2; tentatively, D is TRBD1 (6 bases). V gave up 6 bases and J gave up 2 bases, with 7 bases separating them. From germline, CDR1 is SNHLY and CDR2 FYNNEI. The CDR3 contains 12 residues. In DNA form, the CDR3 reads TGTGCCAGCAGCCAGGGGAACTATGGCTACACCTTC. This sequence encodes CASSQGNYGYTF.

This clone was seen a handful of times. CDR3 coding DNA: TGTGCCAGCTCACCATCTTATGGGGGCGAAAAACTGTTTTTT. The encoded protein is CASSPSYGGEKLFF. The chain combines TRBV18 with TRBJ1-4; perhaps TRBD1 as D (6 bases). Germline loops: CDR1 KGHSH, CDR2 LQKENI. The CDR3 runs to 14 residues. With 2 bases removed from V and 8 bases from J, the gap between germline ends came to 12 bases.

In this sample, this clone turned up a few times. This sequence joins TRBV18 and TRBJ1-1; D unresolved. The CDR3 loop spans 14 amino acids. The germline CDR1 and CDR2 sequences are KGHSH and LQKENI. Trimming removed 6 bases from V and 5 bases from J, with 16 bases in between. CDR3: CASSSGSTRTEAFF. In DNA, the CDR3 is TGTGCCAGCTCCAGCGGGTCCACTCGGACTGAAGCTTTCTTT.

The gene calls are TRBV7-2 and TRBJ2-2, with unresolved D. Germline V gene sequence: CDR1 SGHTA, CDR2 FQGNSA. With 5 bases removed from V and 4 bases from J, the gap between germline ends came to 11 bases. The CDR3 has 14 amino acids. The CDR3 DNA follows: TGTGCCAGCAGCCTTACTCGAGTCACCGGGGAGCTGTTTTTT. This gives the protein CASSLTRVTGELFF.

This clone was seen at least ten times. This chain uses TRBV4-1 with TRBJ1-1, with TRBD1 as a possible D gene (6 bases). This CDR3 is built from 13 residues. V was trimmed by 8 bases and J by 4 bases, leaving 14 bases between them. The germline gives CDR1 MGHRA, CDR2 YSYEKL. The DNA of the CDR3 is TGCGCCAGCGCCAGGGGTATTGGCACTGAAGCTTTCTTT. Protein: CASARGIGTEAFF.

This clone was counted a few times. V and J are TRBV2 and TRBJ1-5, with 9 bases fitting TRBD1. CDR1 and CDR2 from the germline V gene are SNHLY and FYNNEI. Germline trimming cut 6 bases from V and 5 bases from J; bases unmatched to any gene: 5. There are 14 residues in the CDR3. CDR3 region: CASRRDRADQPQHF. The CDR3, as DNA: TGTGCCAGCAGGAGGGACAGGGCAGATCAGCCCCAGCATTTT.

The chain carries TRBV30 and TRBJ1-2, with D perhaps TRBD1 (6 bases). From germline, CDR1 is GTSNPN and CDR2 SVGIG (reference sequence). CDR3 length equals 15 residues. V was cut by 1 base and J by 5 bases, with 17 bases left in between. CDR3 nucleotides: TGTGCCTGGAGTGGAACGGGGGGGCCCGCGTATGGCTACACCTTC. This codes for CAWSGTGGPAYGYTF.

This clone was observed a few times. The chain links TRBV4-3 to TRBJ1-1, with TRBD1 as a possible D gene (6 bases). Germline loops: CDR1 LGHNA, CDR2 YSLEER. V was shortened by 3 bases and J by 1 base, with 12 bases between the two germline ends. This CDR3 has 15 amino acids. CDR3 loop: CASSQVDSQNTEAFF. Here the CDR3 DNA reads TGCGCCAGCAGCCAGGTGGACAGTCAGAACACTGAAGCTTTCTTT.

V usage is TRBV29-1 and J usage is TRBJ1-4; perhaps TRBD1 as D (6 bases). V lost 7 bases and J 7 bases, leaving 13 bases between the germline ends. Germline loops: CDR1 SQVTM, CDR2 ANQGSEA. The CDR3 is 12 amino acids. The CDR3 DNA reads as TGCAGCGCGGGGGGGCAGGGTGAAAAACTGTTTTTT. Amino acid sequence: CSAGGQGEKLFF.

The chain employs TRBV6-1 and TRBJ2-2; 11 bases align to TRBD2. CDR3 length: 16 amino acids. The J segment lost 8 bases and the V segment lost 4 bases, leaving 9 bases of the junction unmatched. The germline V gene has CDR1 MNHNS and CDR2 SASEGT. The CDR3 DNA reads as TGTGCCAGCAGTGCCACTAGCGGGAGAGGGAGGGGGGAGCTGTTTTTT. Translated: CASSATSGRGRGELFF.

This clone has a handful of counts. This sequence joins TRBV5-4 and TRBJ2-7; TRBD2 matches 11 bases. Germline V gives CDR1 SGHNT, CDR2 YYREEE (reference sequence). This CDR3 has 16 residues. V lost 4 bases to trimming and J lost 2 bases; unmatched junction nucleotides: 8. Written as DNA, the CDR3 is TGTGCCAGCAGCCCCGGGACTAGCGGCATTCCCTACGAGCAGTACTTC. It is translated as CASSPGTSGIPYEQYF.

V gene TRBV29-1 combines with J gene TRBJ2-7; 8 bases match TRBD1. V trimming: 4 bases; J trimming: 7 bases; junction bases outside the gene matches: 6. The CDR3 contains 12 residues. Germline-derived CDR1 and CDR2 are SQVTM and ANQGSEA. The CDR3 loop reads CSVGRGLWEQYF. The CDR3 coding sequence is TGCAGCGTTGGCAGGGGGCTCTGGGAGCAGTACTTC.

This clone has just a few counts. The chain joins TRBV6-5 to TRBJ1-1; TRBD1 matches 10 bases. This CDR3 comprises 13 residues. The V segment lost 6 bases and the J segment 5 bases; nucleotides outside the gene matches: 3. Germline-derived CDR1 and CDR2 are MNHEY and SVGAGI. The CDR3 DNA follows: TGTGCCAGCAGAGGACAGGGGGAGACTGAAGCTTTCTTT. Translation gives CASRGQGETEAFF.

In its sample, this clone was seen a few times. The chain recombines TRBV5-4 with TRBJ2-7; the D is unclear. The CDR3 totals 13 residues. Germline V gene data show CDR1 as SGHNT and CDR2 as YYREEE (reference sequence). V was clipped by 3 bases and J by 3 bases, with 10 bases between them. The CDR3 is CASSYSLNYEQYF. The CDR3 DNA reads as TGTGCCAGCAGCTATAGTTTAAACTACGAGCAGTACTTC.

The chain links TRBV2 to TRBJ1-5; D is unclear. Per germline, CDR1 SNHLY and CDR2 FYNNEI. Trimming removed 4 bases from V and 2 bases from J, with 15 bases in between. CDR3 length equals 16 residues. This CDR3 reads CASSALPIGGNQPQHF. CDR3 in DNA: TGTGCCAGCAGTGCGCTACCTATAGGAGGCAATCAGCCCCAGCATTTT.

This clone turned up a few times. The J gene is TRBJ2-1, the V gene TRBV5-1; D is perhaps TRBD2 (6 bases). The V end lost 4 bases, the J end lost 8 bases, and 13 bases lay between the germline ends. Germline-derived CDR1 and CDR2 are SGHRS and YFSETQ. The CDR3 length is 13 residues. CDR3 protein: CASSLWEAHEQFF. CDR3 bases: TGCGCCAGCAGCCTGTGGGAGGCTCATGAGCAGTTCTTC.

The chain combines TRBV4-3 with TRBJ2-7; 10 nucleotides match TRBD2. The CDR3 extends over 15 amino acids. With 0 bases clipped from V and 6 bases from J, the junction kept 5 bases outside the gene matches. Germline V CDR1 and CDR2: LGHNA, YSLEER. CDR3 bases: TGCGCCAGCAGCCAAGATCGTCTAGCGGGAGTCGAGCAGTACTTC. Protein product: CASSQDRLAGVEQYF.

This clone was found many times. The V and J genes are TRBV7-2 and TRBJ2-7; 9 positions match TRBD2. This CDR3 spans 16 amino acids. The ends lost 6 bases at V and 1 base at J; junction bases unmatched: 10. CDR1 and CDR2 (germline): SGHTA, FQGNSA. The CDR3 bases are TGTGCCAGCAGTTCTAGCGGGGACCCTCGGTCCTACGAGCAGTACTTC. This encodes CASSSSGDPRSYEQYF.

This clone has just a few counts. V usage is TRBV14 and J usage is TRBJ1-2; D unclear. The CDR3 runs to 13 residues. Germline V gene sequence: CDR1 SGHDN, CDR2 FVKESK. The V and J ends lost 1 base and 8 bases respectively, with 11 bases between them. The CDR3 region is CASSQVRENGYTF. DNA of the CDR3: TGTGCCAGCAGCCAAGTTCGAGAGAACGGCTACACCTTC.

The V call is TRBV7-7, the J call TRBJ2-1; D might be TRBD2 (5 bases). The CDR3 contains 14 residues. V gave up 5 bases and J gave up 4 bases, with 12 bases separating them. Germline-derived CDR1 and CDR2 are SSHAT and FNYEAQ (reference sequence). CDR3 in DNA: TGTGCCAGCAGCAAAGACGAGCGGTACAATGAGCAGTTCTTC. Its translation is CASSKDERYNEQFF.

This sequence joins TRBV15 and TRBJ2-1; 10 positions agree with TRBD2. This CDR3 is built from 16 residues. J lost 7 bases, V lost 4 bases, and 10 bases had no gene match. Germline assignment: CDR1 LNHNV and CDR2 YYDKDF (reference sequence). The CDR3 here is CATSTWGAGGGNEQFF. CDR3 coding DNA: TGTGCCACCAGCACCTGGGGAGCGGGAGGGGGGAATGAGCAGTTCTTC.

This clone has more than one count but fewer than ten. The chain employs TRBV2 and TRBJ2-3, with D unclear. CDR3 length equals 11 residues. V was cut by 7 bases and J by 3 bases, with 5 bases left in between. Germline V gene lookup returns CDR1 SNHLY and CDR2 FYNNEI. The CDR3 DNA reads as TGTGCCAGCATGGCTACAGATACGCAGTATTTT. Amino acid sequence: CASMATDTQYF.

This clone was seen a handful of times. V gene TRBV29-1 combines with J gene TRBJ2-1; D might be TRBD2 (6 bases). This CDR3 is 15 amino acids long. Germline V gene lookup returns CDR1 SQVTM and CDR2 ANQGSEA. The germline V and J ends were trimmed by 2 bases and 1 base, with 12 bases remaining between them. This chain's CDR3 is CSVEWSGSSYNEQFF. The CDR3 region has the DNA TGCAGCGTTGAATGGAGCGGGTCTTCCTACAATGAGCAGTTCTTC.

The chain is built from TRBV27 and TRBJ2-7, with D perhaps matching TRBD1 (6 bases). In germline, CDR1 is MNHEY, CDR2 SMNVEV (reference sequence). V was clipped by 2 bases and J by 3 bases, with 14 bases between them. The CDR3 loop spans 15 amino acids. The CDR3 DNA reads TGTGCCAGCAGTTTACAGGGATTAGGGGGCTACGAGCAGTACTTC. Translated: CASSLQGLGGYEQYF.

The chain employs TRBV7-3 and TRBJ1-1; tentatively, D is TRBD1 (6 bases). Per the germline V gene, CDR1 is SGHTA and CDR2 is FQGTGA. CDR3 length: 15 amino acids. Trimming removed 4 bases from V and 1 base from J, with 13 bases in between. The CDR3 reads CASSSGGGSNTEAFF. The CDR3 DNA follows: TGTGCCAGCAGCTCCGGGGGGGGCTCGAACACTGAAGCTTTCTTT.

In this sample, this clone turned up a few times. The J gene is TRBJ2-3, the V gene TRBV5-1, with TRBD1 identical over 8 bases. CDR3 length: 14 residues. J was trimmed by 5 bases and V by 4 bases; bases with no gene match: 6. CDR1 and CDR2 (germline): SGHRS, YFSETQ. For the CDR3, the DNA is TGCGCCAGCAGCACGGGACAGGAGGAAGATACGCAGTATTTT. This codes for CASSTGQEEDTQYF.